What follows describes a single T cell receptor beta chain. Its target is not known. The sample originates from a study of post-analysis software for immune sequencing data. Study findings and constraints: Multiple sclerosis patients had significantly lower normalized Chao1 diversity than controls. Batch-mates among the samples co-clustered strongly by F measure.

Unique molecular identifiers featured in each of the TCR beta cDNA libraries. TCRdb processed the PCR reads anew with MiXCR; each CDR3 protein has one entry. The sample lists under 650,000 distinct CDR3 sequences; 44% were seen once. The specimen sequenced was blood. The receptor's source is a girl aged 10-17 years with multiple sclerosis.

CDR3 sequence reads: CASSSDGWAYEQYF. CDR3 nucleotides: TGTGCCAGCAGTTCGGACGGTTGGGCCTACGAGCAGTACTTC. V is TRBV27 and J is TRBJ2-7; D is ambiguous. This CDR3 has 14 amino acids. Germline assignment: CDR1 MNHEY and CDR2 SMNVEV (reference sequence). V lost 4 bases to trimming and J lost 2 bases, with 12 bases between them.